The 24 T cell receptor beta chains below all came from one sample that was sequenced in a study of T cells in Graves' hyperthyroidism and ophthalmopathy. Using RNA transcripts as the source, TCR beta CDR3 regions were amplified. A set of HTBI primers served as the primers for a first-round RT-PCR of the TCR CDR3. TCRdb re-called the multiplex PCR reads through MiXCR, storing one row per CDR3 protein. The profile shows over 400,000 distinct CDR3 sequences, approximately 15% of them singletons. The sequenced sample consisted of blood. These receptors all stem from a man between 18 and 29 years old with Graves' ophthalmopathy.

This clonotype was recorded many times. This chain uses TRBV6-1 with TRBJ2-5; D not certain. Looked up from germline, CDR1 is MNHNS and CDR2 is SASEGT. Trimming removed 1 base from V and 5 bases from J, with 14 bases in between. This CDR3 has 15 amino acids. The CDR3 reads CASSEGVRVGETQYF. For the CDR3, the DNA is TGTGCCAGCAGTGAAGGAGTTAGGGTAGGGGAGACCCAGTACTTC.

V is TRBV5-8 and J is TRBJ2-1, with 11 bases that match TRBD2. Germline trimming cut 2 bases from V and 5 bases from J; bases unmatched to any gene: 9. This CDR3 region has 17 residues. Germline lookup yields CDR1 SGHTS and CDR2 YDEGEE. CDR3 DNA sequence: TGTGCCAGCAGCTTTTGGGGGGAACTAGCGGGGGACAATGAGCAGTTCTTC. Its translation: CASSFWGELAGDNEQFF. Based on the CDR3 plus reference TRBV5-8 and TRBJ2-1, the full variable domain is EAGVTQSPTHLIKTRGQQATLRCSPISGHTSVYWYQQALGLGLQFLLWYDEGEERNRGNFPPRFSGRQFPNYSSELNVNALELEDSALYLCASSFWGELAGDNEQFFGPGTRLTVL.

This clonotype occurred many times. The genes are TRBV5-6 and TRBJ2-5; D gene unclear. Germline loops: CDR1 SGHDT, CDR2 YYEEEE. The CDR3 spans 14 residues. V lost 1 base, J lost 1 base, and 8 bases lay in between. The CDR3 DNA follows: TGTGCCAGCAGCTTGATGGGAAGCCAAGAGACCCAGTACTTC. It codes for CASSLMGSQETQYF.

This clonotype was seen at least ten times. The chain couples TRBV7-2 to TRBJ2-4; D may correspond to TRBD1 or TRBD2 (6 bases each). This CDR3 is built from 14 residues. V dropped 3 bases and J dropped 5 bases, with 11 bases sitting between them. CDR1 SGHTA and CDR2 FQGNSA come from the germline V gene. The DNA of the CDR3 is TGTGCCAGCAGCTTTCCGGGGGCGGAAAACATTCAGTACTTC. Encoded protein: CASSFPGAENIQYF.

The genes are TRBV14 and TRBJ2-7; possibly TRBD1 for D (6 bases). Per germline, CDR1 SGHDN and CDR2 FVKESK. The CDR3 has 15 amino acids. The V end was cut by 0 bases, the J end by 1 base, with 10 bases between. CDR3 DNA sequence: TGTGCCAGCAGCCAAGAACAAGGACAGTCCTACGAGCAGTACTTC. Amino acid sequence: CASSQEQGQSYEQYF.

Many counts were recorded for this clonotype. The chain joins TRBV20-1 to TRBJ2-5; possible D gene TRBD1, 6 bases. Germline-derived CDR1 and CDR2 are DFQATT and SNEGSKA (reference sequence). Trimming left V 5 bases short and J 1 base short, with 14 bases between. There are 14 residues in the CDR3. The CDR3 protein is CSAPPTGLQETQYF. CDR3 sequence (DNA): TGCAGTGCTCCACCGACAGGACTCCAAGAGACCCAGTACTTC.

This clonotype was detected only once. This may stem from a read error, because a much larger clone lies one nucleotide away. The chain couples TRBV29-1 to TRBJ1-1; D uncertain. Trimming stripped 2 bases from V and 9 bases from J, with 13 bases between. The CDR3 runs to 12 residues. CDR1 is SQVTM and CDR2 is ANQGSEA in the germline V gene. CDR3 DNA: TGCAGCGTTGAAAATTTCGGACGGAAAGCTTTCTTT. It encodes CSVENFGRKAFF.

This clonotype was seen ten or more times. This chain joins TRBV7-2 and TRBJ1-2, with no clear D. Germline V lookup: CDR1 SGHTA, CDR2 FQGNSA. Trimming removed 4 bases from V and 7 bases from J, with 10 bases in between. The CDR3 consists of 12 residues. The CDR3 protein is CASSYRYAGYTF. The CDR3, as DNA: TGTGCCAGCAGCTACCGGTACGCTGGCTACACCTTC. The full variable domain, rest sourced from reference TRBV7-2 and TRBJ1-2, is GAGVSQSPSNKVTEKGKDVELRCDPISGHTALYWYRQSLGQGLEFLIYFQGNSAPDKSGLPSDRFSAERTGGSVSTLTIQRTQQEDSAVYLCASSYRYAGYTFGSGTRLTVV.

This clonotype was observed at least ten times. V gene TRBV24-1 combines with J gene TRBJ1-1; possible D gene TRBD1, 5 bases. CDR3 length: 12 amino acids. Germline V CDR1 and CDR2: KGHDR, SFDVKD. V lost 9 bases to trimming and J lost 7 bases, with 14 bases between them. The CDR3 DNA sequence: TGTGCCACCGGGGGGGGTGCCGGTGAAGCTTTCTTT. Its translation is CATGGGAGEAFF.

This clonotype was seen many times. The V and J genes are TRBV19 and TRBJ2-7; unclear D gene. Trimming removed 3 bases at V and 2 bases at J, with 14 bases between. This CDR3 is built from 15 residues. Germline lookup yields CDR1 LNHDA and CDR2 SQIVND (reference sequence). This CDR3 is CASSIVGTTPYEQYF. The CDR3 DNA reads as TGTGCCAGTAGTATTGTGGGCACTACACCCTACGAGCAGTACTTC.

This clonotype was found many times. The chain links TRBV12-3 or TRBV12-4 to TRBJ1-1, with 7 bases that match TRBD1. This CDR3 comprises 15 residues. V was pared by 7 bases and J by 5 bases, with 13 bases of the junction left unmatched. In DNA form, the CDR3 reads TGTGCCAGCATGCCCCCAGGGGGAAGAGCAACTGAAGCTTTCTTT. Translation: CASMPPGGRATEAFF.

To note about this clonotype: At one boundary the junction diverges from the germline segment, which might be a read error. This rearrangement joins TRBV5-4 to TRBJ2-7, with 11 bases identical to TRBD2. The CDR3 spans 14 residues. Germline-derived CDR1 and CDR2 are SGHNT and YYREEE (reference sequence). The DNA for the CDR3 is TGTGCCGGCAGCCCGGGACTAGCGGCCTACGAGCAGTACTTC. It encodes CAGSPGLAAYEQYF. The whole variable domain, filled in from reference TRBV5-4 and TRBJ2-7, reads ETGVTQSPTHLIKTRGQQVTLRCSSQSGHNTVSWYQQALGQGPQFIFQYYREEENGRGNFPPRFSGLQFPNYSSELNVNALELDDSALYLCAGSPGLAAYEQYFGPGTRLTVT.

CDR3 sequence: CASSQDLGGPSSYNEQFF. Here the CDR3 DNA reads TGCGCCAGCAGCCAAGATCTTGGGGGGCCGAGCTCCTACAATGAGCAGTTCTTC. The chain is built from TRBV4-1 and TRBJ2-1; D may match TRBD1 or TRBD2 (6 bases each). Germline-derived CDR1 and CDR2 are MGHRA and YSYEKL. The CDR3 is 18 amino acids. The germline V and J ends were trimmed by 0 bases and 0 bases, with 15 bases remaining between them.

This clonotype was recorded at least ten times. The rearrangement links TRBV20-1 to TRBJ2-7; 9 nucleotides agree with TRBD2. Trimming at V came to 1 base and at J to 3 bases, leaving 1 base not matched to a gene. The CDR3 covers 13 residues. Germline V gene lookup returns CDR1 DFQATT and CDR2 SNEGSKA (reference sequence). The CDR3 DNA follows: TGCAGTGCTAGAGGACTAGCGGACTACGAGCAGTACTTC. This translates into CSARGLADYEQYF.

There are many counts of this clonotype. The CDR3 loop reads CSVEVLQGNEQYF. The CDR3 region has the DNA TGCAGCGTTGAAGTACTGCAGGGCAACGAGCAGTACTTC. The V gene is TRBV29-1, the J gene TRBJ2-7; perhaps TRBD1 as D (5 bases). The germline CDR1 and CDR2 sequences are SQVTM and ANQGSEA. Trimming removed 1 base from V and 5 bases from J, with 12 bases in between. The CDR3 contains 13 residues.

This clonotype was counted ten times or more. The J gene is TRBJ1-4, the V gene TRBV11-2, with D possibly TRBD1 on 5 matching bases. CDR1 and CDR2 (germline): SGHAT, FQNNGV. This CDR3 contains 17 residues. V lost 3 bases to trimming and J lost 5 bases, with 19 bases between them. CDR3 nucleotide sequence: TGTGCCAGCAGCTTTAGAGCTACCGGGGCACTAAATGAAAAACTGTTTTTT. It encodes CASSFRATGALNEKLFF.

Regarding this clonotype: This may be a read error: a much more frequent sequence differs by one nucleotide. The chain has TRBV4-1 and TRBJ2-7, with D perhaps TRBD1 or TRBD2 (5 bases each). Germline CDR1 MGHRA, CDR2 YSYEKL. The CDR3 loop spans 15 amino acids. The CDR3 DNA follows: TGCCCCAGCAGCCAAGGGACCGATCCGGCCTACGAGCAGTACTTC. Its protein product is CPSSQGTDPAYEQYF.

There are many counts of this clonotype. The V and J genes are TRBV7-8 and TRBJ2-1; D gene unclear. The CDR3 runs to 14 residues. CDR1 SGHVS and CDR2 FQNEAQ come from the germline V gene. The ends were cut back, 3 bases at V and 0 bases at J, with 6 bases in the middle. CDR3 DNA: TGTGCCAGCAGCTTCATGGGCTCCTACAATGAGCAGTTCTTC. It encodes CASSFMGSYNEQFF.

There are many counts of this clonotype. The chain uses TRBV6-1 and TRBJ2-7, with 9 bases that match TRBD1. The germline gives CDR1 MNHNS, CDR2 SASEGT. Trimming cost V 8 bases and J 3 bases; bases outside gene matches: 2. There are 12 residues in the CDR3. For the CDR3, the DNA is TGTGCCAGCGGGGGACAGGGCTACGAGCAGTACTTC. Its translation is CASGGQGYEQYF.

In this sample, this clonotype turned up many times. The rearrangement links TRBV18 to TRBJ2-3; D not resolved. Between the trimmed V and J ends, which lost 2 bases and 4 bases, there was a span of 4 bases. The CDR3 contains 12 residues. CDR1 is KGHSH and CDR2 is LQKENI in the germline V gene. The CDR3 spells CASSPSSDTQYF. The CDR3 nucleotides are TGTGCCAGCTCACCAAGTTCAGATACGCAGTATTTT.

This clonotype showed up many times. The chain couples TRBV6-5 to TRBJ2-7, with a tentative D call TRBD2 (6 bases). The germline V and J ends were trimmed by 1 base and 6 bases, with 19 bases remaining between them. Looked up from germline, CDR1 is MNHEY and CDR2 is SVGAGI. This CDR3 has 16 residues. CDR3: CASSYWRANRPLEQYF. The CDR3 coding sequence is TGTGCCAGCAGTTACTGGAGGGCCAATCGCCCGCTCGAGCAGTACTTC.

The chain recombines TRBV27 with TRBJ1-5, with 9 bases lining up with TRBD1. In germline, CDR1 is MNHEY, CDR2 SMNVEV (reference sequence). The V and J ends lost 5 bases and 6 bases, in that order; junction bases with no gene match: 2. The CDR3 loop spans 13 amino acids. CDR3 in amino acids: CASSQTGGQPQHF. The CDR3, as DNA: TGTGCCAGCAGTCAGACAGGGGGTCAGCCCCAGCATTTT.

In this sample, this clonotype turned up once. At one end the junction does not follow the germline gene, possibly because of a read error. V usage is TRBV10-3 and J usage is TRBJ1-1; 9 positions agree with TRBD1. The CDR3 consists of 15 residues. Per germline, CDR1 ENHRY and CDR2 SYGVKD. The CDR3 is CAIRLQGAGDTGAFF. CDR3 DNA: TGTGCCATCAGGCTACAGGGGGCGGGCGACACTGGAGCTTTCTTT.

The sample holds many counts of this clonotype. The genes are TRBV5-1 and TRBJ2-5, with D tentatively TRBD1 (5 bases). The CDR3 is made up of 14 amino acids. V gave up 0 bases and J gave up 5 bases, with 11 bases separating them. Germline CDR1 and CDR2: SGHRS and YFSETQ. The CDR3 spells CASSLARAGETQYF. As DNA, the CDR3 is TGCGCCAGCAGCTTGGCCAGGGCAGGCGAGACCCAGTACTTC.